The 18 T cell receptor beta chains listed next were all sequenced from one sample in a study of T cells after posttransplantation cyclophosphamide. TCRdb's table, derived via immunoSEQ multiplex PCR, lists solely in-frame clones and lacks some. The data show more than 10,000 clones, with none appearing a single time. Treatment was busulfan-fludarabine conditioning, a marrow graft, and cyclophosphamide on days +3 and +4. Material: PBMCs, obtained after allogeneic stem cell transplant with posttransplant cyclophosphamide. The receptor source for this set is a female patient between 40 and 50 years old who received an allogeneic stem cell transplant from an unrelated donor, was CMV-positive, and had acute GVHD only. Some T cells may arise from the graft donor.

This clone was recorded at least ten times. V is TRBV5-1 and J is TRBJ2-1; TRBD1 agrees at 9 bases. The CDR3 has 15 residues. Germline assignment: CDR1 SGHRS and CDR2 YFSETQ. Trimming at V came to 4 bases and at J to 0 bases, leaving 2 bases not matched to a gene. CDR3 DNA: TGCGCCAGCAGCCAGACAGGGGGCTCCTACAATGAGCAGTTCTTC. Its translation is CASSQTGGSYNEQFF.

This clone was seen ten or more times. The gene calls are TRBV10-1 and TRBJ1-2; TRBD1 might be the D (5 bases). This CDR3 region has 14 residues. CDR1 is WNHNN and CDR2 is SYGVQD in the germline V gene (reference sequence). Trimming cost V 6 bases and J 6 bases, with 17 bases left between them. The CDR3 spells CASRPGPLGDGYTF. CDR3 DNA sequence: TGCGCCAGCAGACCTGGACCCCTAGGGGATGGCTACACCTTC.

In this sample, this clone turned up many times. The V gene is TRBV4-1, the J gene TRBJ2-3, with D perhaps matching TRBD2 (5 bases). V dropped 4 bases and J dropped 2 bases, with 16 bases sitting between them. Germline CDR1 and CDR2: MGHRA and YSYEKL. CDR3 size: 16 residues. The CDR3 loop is CASSLRGFGDTDTQYF. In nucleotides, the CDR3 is TGCGCCAGCAGCCTACGCGGGTTCGGGGACACAGATACGCAGTATTTT.

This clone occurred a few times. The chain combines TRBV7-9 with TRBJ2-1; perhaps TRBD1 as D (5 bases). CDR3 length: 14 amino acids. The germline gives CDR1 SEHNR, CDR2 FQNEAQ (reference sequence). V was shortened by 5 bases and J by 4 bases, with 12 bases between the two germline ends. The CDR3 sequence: CASSGLTGYNEQFF. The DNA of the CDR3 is TGTGCCAGCAGCGGATTAACAGGTTACAATGAGCAGTTCTTC.

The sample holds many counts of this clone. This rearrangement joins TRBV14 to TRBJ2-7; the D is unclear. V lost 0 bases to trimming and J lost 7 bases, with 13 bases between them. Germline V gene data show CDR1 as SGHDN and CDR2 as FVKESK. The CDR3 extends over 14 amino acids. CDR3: CASSQDPRPGEQYF. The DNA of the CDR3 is TGTGCCAGCAGCCAAGACCCGAGGCCGGGTGAGCAGTACTTC. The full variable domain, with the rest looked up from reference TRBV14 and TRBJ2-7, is EAGVTQFPSHSVIEKGQTVTLRCDPISGHDNLYWYRRVMGKEIKFLLHFVKESKQDESGMPNNRFLAERTGGTYSTLKVQPAELEDSGVYFCASSQDPRPGEQYFGPGTRLTVT.

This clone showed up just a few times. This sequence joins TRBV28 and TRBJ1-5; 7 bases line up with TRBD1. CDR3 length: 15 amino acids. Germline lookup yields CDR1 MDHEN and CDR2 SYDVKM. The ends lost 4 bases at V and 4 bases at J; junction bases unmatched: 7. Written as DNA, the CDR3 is TGTGCCAGCAGTTCCCCCGGGACAGTTAATCAGCCCCAGCATTTT. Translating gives CASSSPGTVNQPQHF.

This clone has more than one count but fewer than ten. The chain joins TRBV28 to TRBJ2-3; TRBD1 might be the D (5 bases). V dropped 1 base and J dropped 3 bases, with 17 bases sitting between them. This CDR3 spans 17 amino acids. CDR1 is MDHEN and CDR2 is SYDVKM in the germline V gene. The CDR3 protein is CASSLLTSRTLTDTQYF. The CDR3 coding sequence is TGTGCCAGCAGTTTATTGACTTCCCGGACACTGACAGATACGCAGTATTTT.

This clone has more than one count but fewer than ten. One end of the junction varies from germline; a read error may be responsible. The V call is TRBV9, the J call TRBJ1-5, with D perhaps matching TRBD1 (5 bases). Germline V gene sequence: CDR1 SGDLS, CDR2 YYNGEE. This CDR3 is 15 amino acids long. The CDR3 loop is CASSVSGEIDQAQHF. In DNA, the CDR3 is TGTGCCAGCAGCGTATCGGGGGAGATCGATCAGGCCCAGCATTTT.

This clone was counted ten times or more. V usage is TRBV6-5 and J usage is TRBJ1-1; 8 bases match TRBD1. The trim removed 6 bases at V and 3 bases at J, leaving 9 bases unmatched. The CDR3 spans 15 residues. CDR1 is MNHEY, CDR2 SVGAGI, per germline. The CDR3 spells CASRRPDRADTEAFF. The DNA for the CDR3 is TGTGCCAGCAGACGACCGGACAGGGCTGACACTGAAGCTTTCTTT.

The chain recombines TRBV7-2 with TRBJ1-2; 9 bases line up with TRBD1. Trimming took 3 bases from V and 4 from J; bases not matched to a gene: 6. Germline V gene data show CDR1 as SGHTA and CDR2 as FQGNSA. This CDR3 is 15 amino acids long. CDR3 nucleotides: TGTGCCAGCAGCTTCGGGACAGGGAGGATCTATGGCTACACCTTC. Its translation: CASSFGTGRIYGYTF.

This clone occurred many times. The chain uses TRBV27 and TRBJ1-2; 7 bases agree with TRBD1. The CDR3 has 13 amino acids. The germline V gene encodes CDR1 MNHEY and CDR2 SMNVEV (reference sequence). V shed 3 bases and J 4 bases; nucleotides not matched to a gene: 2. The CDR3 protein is CASSLDRFYGYTF. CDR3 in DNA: TGTGCCAGCAGTTTGGACAGGTTCTATGGCTACACCTTC.

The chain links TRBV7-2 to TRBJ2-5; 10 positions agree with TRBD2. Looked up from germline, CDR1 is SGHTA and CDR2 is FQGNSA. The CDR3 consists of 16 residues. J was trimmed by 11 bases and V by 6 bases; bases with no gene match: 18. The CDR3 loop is CASRLASGRTLTEQYF. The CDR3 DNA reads TGTGCCAGCAGGCTAGCTAGCGGGAGAACCCTTACGGAGCAGTACTTC. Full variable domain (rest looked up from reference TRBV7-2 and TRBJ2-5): GAGVSQSPSNKVTEKGKDVELRCDPISGHTALYWYRQSLGQGLEFLIYFQGNSAPDKSGLPSDRFSAERTGGSVSTLTIQRTQQEDSAVYLCASRLASGRTLTEQYFGPGTRLLVL.

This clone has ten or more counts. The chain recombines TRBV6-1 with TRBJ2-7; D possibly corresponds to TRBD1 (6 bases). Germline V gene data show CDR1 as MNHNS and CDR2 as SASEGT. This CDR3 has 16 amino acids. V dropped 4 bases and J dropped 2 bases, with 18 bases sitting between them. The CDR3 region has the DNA TGTGCCAGCAGTGTAATGGGACAACTCCCCACCTACGAGCAGTACTTC. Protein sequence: CASSVMGQLPTYEQYF.

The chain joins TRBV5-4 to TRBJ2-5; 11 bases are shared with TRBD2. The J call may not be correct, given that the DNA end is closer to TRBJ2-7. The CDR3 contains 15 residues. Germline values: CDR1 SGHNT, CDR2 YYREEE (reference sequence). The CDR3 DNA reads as TGTGCCAGCACCTCTCGACTAGCGGGGTTTTCCGAGCAGTACTTC. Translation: CASTSRLAGFSEQYF.

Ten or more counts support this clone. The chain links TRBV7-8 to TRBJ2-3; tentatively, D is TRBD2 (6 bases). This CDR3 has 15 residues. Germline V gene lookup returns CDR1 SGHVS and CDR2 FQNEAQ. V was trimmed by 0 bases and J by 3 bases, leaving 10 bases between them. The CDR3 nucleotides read TGTGCCAGCAGCTTAGCGCTCCGGGGGACAGATACGCAGTATTTT. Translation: CASSLALRGTDTQYF.

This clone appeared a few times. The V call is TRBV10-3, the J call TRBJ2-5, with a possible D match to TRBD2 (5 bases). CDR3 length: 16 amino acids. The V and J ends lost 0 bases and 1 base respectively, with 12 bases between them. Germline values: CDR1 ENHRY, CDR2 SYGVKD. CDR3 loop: CAISESGNGIQETQYF. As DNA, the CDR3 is TGTGCCATCAGTGAGTCCGGGAATGGGATCCAAGAGACCCAGTACTTC.

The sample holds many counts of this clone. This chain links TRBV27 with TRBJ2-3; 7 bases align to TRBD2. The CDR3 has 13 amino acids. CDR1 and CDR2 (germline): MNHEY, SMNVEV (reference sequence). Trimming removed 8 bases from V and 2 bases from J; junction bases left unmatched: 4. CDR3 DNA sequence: TGTGCCAGCGGACTAGGGCCCACAGATACGCAGTATTTT. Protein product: CASGLGPTDTQYF.

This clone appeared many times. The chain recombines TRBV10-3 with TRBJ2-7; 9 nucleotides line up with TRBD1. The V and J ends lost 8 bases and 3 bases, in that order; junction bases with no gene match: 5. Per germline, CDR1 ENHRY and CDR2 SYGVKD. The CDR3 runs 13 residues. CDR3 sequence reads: CAISPGQGYEQYF. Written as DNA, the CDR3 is TGTGCCATCTCTCCGGGACAGGGCTACGAGCAGTACTTC.